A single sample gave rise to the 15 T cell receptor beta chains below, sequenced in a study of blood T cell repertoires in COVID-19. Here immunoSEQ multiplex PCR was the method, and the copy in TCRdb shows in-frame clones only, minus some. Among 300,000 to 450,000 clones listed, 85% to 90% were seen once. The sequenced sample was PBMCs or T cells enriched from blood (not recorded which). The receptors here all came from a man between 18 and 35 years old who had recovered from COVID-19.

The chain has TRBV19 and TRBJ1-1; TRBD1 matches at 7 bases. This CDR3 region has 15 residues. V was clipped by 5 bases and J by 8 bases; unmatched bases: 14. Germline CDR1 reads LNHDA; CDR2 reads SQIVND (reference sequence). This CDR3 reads CASSLRSTGTAEAFF. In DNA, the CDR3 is TGTGCCAGTAGTCTCCGGTCTACCGGGACAGCAGAAGCTTTCTTT. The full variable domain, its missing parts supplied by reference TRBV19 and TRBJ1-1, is DGGITQSPKYLFRKEGQNVTLSCEQNLNHDAMYWYRQDPGQGLRLIYYSQIVNDFQKGDIAEGYSVSREKKESFPLTVTSAQKNPTAFYLCASSLRSTGTAEAFFGQGTRLTVV.

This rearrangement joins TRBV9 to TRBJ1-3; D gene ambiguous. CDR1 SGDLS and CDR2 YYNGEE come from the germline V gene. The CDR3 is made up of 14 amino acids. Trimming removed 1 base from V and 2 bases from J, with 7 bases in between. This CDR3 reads CASSVLQTGNTIYF. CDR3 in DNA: TGTGCCAGCAGCGTATTACAGACTGGAAACACCATATATTTT.

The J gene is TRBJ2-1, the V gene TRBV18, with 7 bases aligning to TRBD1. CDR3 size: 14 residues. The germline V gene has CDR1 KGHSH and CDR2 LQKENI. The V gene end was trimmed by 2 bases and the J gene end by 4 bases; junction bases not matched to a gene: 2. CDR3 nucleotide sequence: TGTGCCAGCTCACCAGGGACAGCTTACAATGAGCAGTTCTTC. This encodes CASSPGTAYNEQFF.

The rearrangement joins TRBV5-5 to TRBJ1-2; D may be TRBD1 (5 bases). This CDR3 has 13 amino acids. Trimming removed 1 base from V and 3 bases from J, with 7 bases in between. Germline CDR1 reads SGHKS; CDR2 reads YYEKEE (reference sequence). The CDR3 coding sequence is TGTGCCAGCAGCTTGCGCAGGGACTATGGCTACACCTTC. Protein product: CASSLRRDYGYTF.

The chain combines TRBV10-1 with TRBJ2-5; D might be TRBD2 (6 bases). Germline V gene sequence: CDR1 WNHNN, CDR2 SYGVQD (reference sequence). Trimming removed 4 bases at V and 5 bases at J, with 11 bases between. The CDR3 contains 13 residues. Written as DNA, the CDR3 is TGCGCCAGCAGTGGCGGGATCCGGGAGACCCAGTACTTC. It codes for CASSGGIRETQYF.

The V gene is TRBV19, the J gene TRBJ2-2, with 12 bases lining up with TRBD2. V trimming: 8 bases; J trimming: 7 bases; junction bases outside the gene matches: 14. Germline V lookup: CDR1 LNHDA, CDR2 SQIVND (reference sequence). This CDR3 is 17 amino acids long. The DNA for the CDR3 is TGTGCCAGTTCAGAGACTTGGACTAGCGGGAATAACGGGGAGCTGTTTTTT. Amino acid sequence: CASSETWTSGNNGELFF.

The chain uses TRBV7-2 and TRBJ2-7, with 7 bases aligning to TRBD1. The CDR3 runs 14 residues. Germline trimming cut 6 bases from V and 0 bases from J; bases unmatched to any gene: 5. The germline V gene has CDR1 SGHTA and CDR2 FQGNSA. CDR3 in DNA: TGTGCCAGCAGATCCGGGACAGTCTCCTACGAGCAGTACTTC. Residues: CASRSGTVSYEQYF.

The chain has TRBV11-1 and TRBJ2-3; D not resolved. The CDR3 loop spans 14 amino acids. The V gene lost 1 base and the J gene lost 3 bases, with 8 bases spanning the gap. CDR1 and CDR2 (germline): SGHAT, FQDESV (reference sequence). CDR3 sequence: CASSLGRQTDTQYF. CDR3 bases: TGTGCCAGCAGCTTAGGTCGTCAGACAGATACGCAGTATTTT. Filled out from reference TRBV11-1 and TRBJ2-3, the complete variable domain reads EAEVAQSPRYKITEKSQAVAFWCDPISGHATLYWYRQILGQGPELLVQFQDESVVDDSQLPKDRFSAERLKGVDSTLKIQPAELGDSAMYLCASSLGRQTDTQYFGPGTRLTVL.

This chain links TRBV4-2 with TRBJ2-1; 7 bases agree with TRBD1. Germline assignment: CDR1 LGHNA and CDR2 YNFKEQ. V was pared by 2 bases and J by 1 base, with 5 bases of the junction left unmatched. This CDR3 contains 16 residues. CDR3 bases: TGTGCCAGCAGCCAATTGGCAGGGGGTTCCTACAATGAGCAGTTCTTC. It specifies CASSQLAGGSYNEQFF.

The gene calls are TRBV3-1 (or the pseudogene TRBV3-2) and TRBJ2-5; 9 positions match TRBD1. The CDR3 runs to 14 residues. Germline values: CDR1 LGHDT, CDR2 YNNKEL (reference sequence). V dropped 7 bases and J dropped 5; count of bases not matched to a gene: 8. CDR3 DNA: TGTGCCAGCACTTTACAGGGGGCCGGGGAGACCCAGTACTTC. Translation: CASTLQGAGETQYF.

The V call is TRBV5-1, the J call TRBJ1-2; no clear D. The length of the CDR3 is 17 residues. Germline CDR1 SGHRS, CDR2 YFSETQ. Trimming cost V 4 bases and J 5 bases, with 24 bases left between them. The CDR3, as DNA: TGCGCCAGCAGCCCCTCGACCCGGTCGGGGATTACTTATGGCTACACCTTC. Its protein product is CASSPSTRSGITYGYTF.

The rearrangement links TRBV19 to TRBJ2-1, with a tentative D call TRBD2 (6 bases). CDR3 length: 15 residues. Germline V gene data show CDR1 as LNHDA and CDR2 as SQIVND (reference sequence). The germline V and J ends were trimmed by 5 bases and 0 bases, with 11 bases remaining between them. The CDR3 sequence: CASSPSANSYNEQFF. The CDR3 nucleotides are TGTGCCAGTAGTCCTAGCGCGAACTCCTACAATGAGCAGTTCTTC.

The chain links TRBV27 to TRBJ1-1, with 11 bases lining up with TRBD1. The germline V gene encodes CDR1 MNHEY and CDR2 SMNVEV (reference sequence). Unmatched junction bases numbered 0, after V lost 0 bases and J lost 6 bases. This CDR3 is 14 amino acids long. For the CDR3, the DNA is TGTGCCAGCAGTTTATCGGGACAGGGGGCTGAAGCTTTCTTT. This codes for CASSLSGQGAEAFF.

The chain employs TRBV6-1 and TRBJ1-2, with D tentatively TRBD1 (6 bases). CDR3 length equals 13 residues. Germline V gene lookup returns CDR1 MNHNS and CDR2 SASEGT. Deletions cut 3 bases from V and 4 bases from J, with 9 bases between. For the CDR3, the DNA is TGTGCCAGCAGTGACCGGGACATCTATGGCTACACCTTC. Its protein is CASSDRDIYGYTF.

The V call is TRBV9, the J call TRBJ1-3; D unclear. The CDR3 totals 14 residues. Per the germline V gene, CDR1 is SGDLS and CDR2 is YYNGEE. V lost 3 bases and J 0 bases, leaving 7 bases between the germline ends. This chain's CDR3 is CASSAGISGNTIYF. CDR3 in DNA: TGTGCCAGCAGCGCAGGTATCTCTGGAAACACCATATATTTT. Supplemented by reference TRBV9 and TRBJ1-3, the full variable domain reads DSGVTQTPKHLITATGQRVTLRCSPRSGDLSVYWYQQSLDQGLQFLIQYYNGEERAKGNILERFSAQQFPDLHSELNLSSLELGDSALYFCASSAGISGNTIYFGEGSWLTVV.